This TCR beta chain comes out of a study of OX40 agonist ivuxolimab in advanced cancers. CDR3 length: 15 residues. The germline V gene encodes CDR1 SGHRS and CDR2 YFSETQ. Data came from immunoSEQ multiplex PCR; TCRdb stores just in-frame clones and leaves some out. The table records 70,000 or so clones, roughly 86% of them present only once. The material was CD4+ or CD8+ T cells sorted from blood, obtained in a trial of the OX40 agonist ivuxolimab. The rearrangement uses TRBV5-1 and TRBJ2-5; weak D call: TRBD2 (5 bases). Matching the DNA end better, TRBJ2-7 makes the J call doubtful. This sequence was found in an adult with an advanced solid tumor such as melanoma, head and neck, liver or kidney cancer. This CDR3 is CASSRSTTGTYEQYF. As DNA, the CDR3 is TGCGCCAGCAGCCGGAGTACAACGGGAACCTACGAGCAGTACTTC.